The clone carrying this T cell receptor beta chain is medium-sized. This record comes from a study of metastatic and nonmetastatic thyroid tumors. MiXCR reprocessed the PCR reads for TCRdb. The sample yields thousands of clones, 25% to 30% seen once. All patients reached thyroid surgery having received no treatment beforehand. Between the trimmed V and J ends, which lost 5 bases and 2 bases, there was a span of 13 bases. This CDR3 has 14 amino acids. Germline V gene data show CDR1 as SEHNR and CDR2 as FQNEAQ (reference sequence). Sample: adjacent normal tissue. This chain links TRBV7-9 with TRBJ2-7; no definite D call. This clonotype was sampled from a female donor with papillary thyroid cancer or a benign thyroid nodule (not recorded which). Some clones in this sample may be carry-over from other donors' samples. CDR3 nucleotide sequence: TGTGCCAGCAGCCAAGGGTATGTTACCTACGAGCAGTACTTC. Protein sequence: CASSQGYVTYEQYF.